A selection of T cell receptor beta chains follows, all from one sample in a study of blood T cell repertoires in COVID-19. Generated by immunoSEQ multiplex PCR, the TCRdb table keeps only in-frame clones and is missing some. In the table there are more than 250,000 clones, around 86% of which are singletons. Material for sequencing was peripheral blood. The receptors stem from a man between 50 and 59 years old with active or convalescent COVID-19. CDR3s include the opening cysteine and the closing phenylalanine or tryptophan. The D gene is left open where the match is weak. The listing skips clone size in some rows; elsewhere it reads once, few, many or a size class.

>TRBJ1-4|.|TRBV4-3|.|16
TGCGCCAGCAGCCAAGACTTCGGAGCAACTAATGAAAAACTGTTTTTT
CASSQDFGATNEKLFF
>TRBJ2-1|.|TRBV5-6|.|15
TGTGCCAGCAGCCCCCGGGACACCCTCTACAATGAGCAGTTCTTC
CASSPRDTLYNEQFF
>TRBJ2-3|TRBD2|TRBV7-2|.|14
TGTGCCAGCAGCTTTAGCGGGGGGGATGATACGCAGTATTTT
CASSFSGGDDTQYF
>TRBJ2-7|TRBD2|TRBV4-3|.|17
TGCGCCAGCAGCCAAGAGTCTAGCGGGGGACTCTCCTACGAGCAGTACTTC
CASSQESSGGLSYEQYF
>TRBJ1-1|.|TRBV6-5|.|13
TGTGCCAGCAGGGGGTGGAGGGACACTGAAGCTTTCTTT
CASRGWRDTEAFF
>TRBJ2-1|.|TRBV29-1|.|16
TGCAGCGTTGAAGAGCATGGGGCCAGCTCCTACAATGAGCAGTTCTTC
CSVEEHGASSYNEQFF
>TRBJ2-7|TRBD1|TRBV5-1|.|16
TGCGCCAGCAGCTCAGGACCGGGACAGGCTTTCTACGAGCAGTACTTC
CASSSGPGQAFYEQYF
>TRBJ2-2|.|TRBV5-4|.|14
TGTGCCAGCAGCCCCGGACTGAACACCGGGGAGCTGTTTTTT
CASSPGLNTGELFF
>TRBJ2-1|TRBD1|TRBV2|.|13
TGTGCCACGGACAGGTTCACCTACAATGAGCAGTTCTTC
CATDRFTYNEQFF
>TRBJ2-1|.|TRBV19|.|15
TGTGCCAGTTCGGACAGTCTTAAGTCCTACAATGAGCAGTTCTTC
CASSDSLKSYNEQFF
>TRBJ2-4|.|TRBV27|.|16
TGTGCCAGCACCCATCGGGGGGCCGAGGCCAAAAACATTCAGTACTTC
CASTHRGAEAKNIQYF
>TRBJ1-1|TRBD1|TRBV7-3|.|14
TGTGCCAGCAGCCCTCAGGGGGGAGACACTGAAGCTTTCTTT
CASSPQGGDTEAFF
>TRBJ1-1|TRBD1|TRBV19|few|13
TGTGCCAGTAAGGAGTCGAGGGGGCGTGAAGCTTTCTTT
CASKESRGREAFF
>TRBJ1-2|TRBD1|TRBV28|.|16
TGTGCCAGCAGTCTTCCCGGGACAGGGAATAACTATGGCTACACCTTC
CASSLPGTGNNYGYTF
>TRBJ1-2|TRBD1|TRBV7-8|.|16
TGTGCCAGCAGCCCATCCCGGGACAGGCCCACCTATGGCTACACCTTC
CASSPSRDRPTYGYTF
>TRBJ2-7|.|TRBV6-2/TRBV6-3|.|13
TGTGCCAGCAGTTACCACAGGGTCCACGAGCAGTACTTC
CASSYHRVHEQYF
>TRBJ1-1|.|TRBV7-8|.|14
TGTGCCAGCAGCCCTCGTGGCAGGAACACTGAAGCTTTCTTT
CASSPRGRNTEAFF
>TRBJ1-5|TRBD1|TRBV29-1|.|15
TGCAGCGTTGGGGGGACAGGGGGTAGCAATCAGCCCCAGCATTTT
CSVGGTGGSNQPQHF
>TRBJ1-6|.|TRBV1|.|15
TGCACCAGCAGCCGAGGGGGGGTCTATAATTCACCCCTCCACTTT
CTSSRGGVYNSPLHF
>TRBJ1-1|.|TRBV6-5|.|13
TGTGCCAGCCAGGACACCATGAACACTGAAGCTTTCTTT
CASQDTMNTEAFF
>TRBJ1-2|TRBD1|TRBV19|.|15
TGTGCCAGTGGGACAGGGGGGATCCCTAACTATGGCTACACCTTC
CASGTGGIPNYGYTF
>TRBJ2-1|.|TRBV19|.|14
TGTGCCAGTAGCGACGGGAGACGGGGCAATGAGCAGTTCTTC
CASSDGRRGNEQFF
>TRBJ1-5|TRBD1|TRBV4-3|.|15
TGCGCCAGCAGCCAAGCCCGCGGGGACAGTCAGCCCCAGCATTTT
CASSQARGDSQPQHF
>TRBJ2-2|TRBD1|TRBV5-1|.|15
TGCGCCAGCAGCTTTTGGACAGGGTCCACCGGGGAGCTGTTTTTT
CASSFWTGSTGELFF
>TRBJ2-7|TRBD1|TRBV11-1|.|16
TGTGCCAGCAGCCCCGGCGGAGGGGGACAGGGGAAGGAGCAGTACTTC
CASSPGGGGQGKEQYF
>TRBJ1-5|.|TRBV6-1|.|15
TGTGCCAGCAGTGAAGCGGCATCCAGCAATCAGCCCCAGCATTTT
CASSEAASSNQPQHF
>TRBJ1-5|TRBD1|TRBV24-1|few|14
TGTGCCACCAGTGATGGGACAGGGGTTCAGCCCCAGCATTTT
CATSDGTGVQPQHF
>TRBJ2-2|TRBD1|TRBV2|.|16
TGTGCCAGCAGTAGAGGACAGGGAACGAACACCGGGGAGCTGTTTTTT
CASSRGQGTNTGELFF
>TRBJ2-1|.|TRBV9|.|15
TGTGCCAGCAGCCCCCCGCAAGCGCCTAGGGGTGAGCAGTTCTTC
CASSPPQAPRGEQFF
>TRBJ2-5|TRBD2|TRBV19|.|13
TGTGCCAGTTTAGCGGGAGAGGGTGAGACCCAGTACTTC
CASLAGEGETQYF
>TRBJ2-3|.|TRBV6-5|.|15
TGTGCCAGCAGTTACCCGCGGGGGCCGGAAGATACGCAGTATTTT
CASSYPRGPEDTQYF
>TRBJ2-7|.|TRBV27|.|15
TGTGCCAGCAGTTTGCGAACAGGGTCTTTGTACGAGCAGTACTTC
CASSLRTGSLYEQYF
>TRBJ1-1|TRBD1|TRBV18|.|14
TGTGCCAGCTCAGAACAGGGGATGCGGACTGAAGCTTTCTTT
CASSEQGMRTEAFF
>TRBJ2-5|.|TRBV14|.|12
TGTGCCAGCAGCCAGTCTATAGAGACCCAGTACTTC
CASSQSIETQYF
>TRBJ1-1|TRBD1|TRBV7-9|.|13
TGTGCCAGCAGCTTTTTACAGGGGACTGAAGCTTTCTTT
CASSFLQGTEAFF
>TRBJ1-2|TRBD1|TRBV7-2|.|16
TGTGCCAGCAGCTTAGGGGGGACAGGAAAAGCCTATGGCTACACCTTC
CASSLGGTGKAYGYTF
>TRBJ1-6|.|TRBV10-3|.|14
TGTGCCAGCACTCCAAGAATGGATAATTCACCCCTCCACTTT
CASTPRMDNSPLHF
>TRBJ2-7|TRBD1|TRBV6-5|.|14
TGTGCCAGCAGTCTTGGGACAGGATCGAGCGAGCAGTACTTC
CASSLGTGSSEQYF
>TRBJ1-2|TRBD1|TRBV5-4|.|14
TGTGCCAGCAGCTCGACAGGGGTGGACTATGGCTACACCTTC
CASSSTGVDYGYTF
>TRBJ2-1|TRBD2|TRBV30|.|12
TGTGCCTCAACGGGGGGTTTCAATGAGCAGTTCTTC
CASTGGFNEQFF
>TRBJ1-5|TRBD1|TRBV19|once|17
TGTGCCAGTAGAAGGTATTGGACAGGGAATAGCAATCAGCCCCAGCATTTT
CASRRYWTGNSNQPQHF
>TRBJ1-1|.|TRBV29-1|.|12
TGCAGCTGCAGGGATATCAACACTGAAGCTTTCTTT
CSCRDINTEAFF
>TRBJ2-5|.|TRBV5-5|.|17
TGTGCCAGCAGCTTTCTTTTGCCCAGGTTAGATCAAGAGACCCAGTACTTC
CASSFLLPRLDQETQYF
>TRBJ2-2|TRBD2|TRBV5-1|.|16
TGCGCCAGCAGCAAGACTAGCGGGGGGGCCGCCGGGGAGCTGTTTTTT
CASSKTSGGAAGELFF
>TRBJ1-3|.|TRBV5-6|few|14
TGTGCCAGCAGCTTAAGTGGGACAGGAAACACCATATATTTT
CASSLSGTGNTIYF
>TRBJ1-1|.|TRBV6-6|.|12
TGTGCCAGCAGTTTCGGACAGAGAGAAGCTTTCTTT
CASSFGQREAFF
>TRBJ1-1|.|TRBV19|.|14
TGTGCCAGTAGTGCCTGGGACACCAACACTGAAGCTTTCTTT
CASSAWDTNTEAFF
>TRBJ2-2|.|TRBV5-1|.|13
TGCGCCAGCAGACCACAGGACACCGGGGAGCTGTTTTTT
CASRPQDTGELFF
>TRBJ1-4|.|TRBV6-5|.|14
TGTGCCAGCAGTTCAAAACAGGGATTCGAAAAACTGTTTTTT
CASSSKQGFEKLFF
>TRBJ1-1|.|TRBV11-2|.|15
TGTGCCAGCAGCGCCGGACAGCGGGAGGACACTGAAGCTTTCTTT
CASSAGQREDTEAFF
>TRBJ1-5|TRBD1|TRBV28|few|14
TGTGCCAGCAGTTCGGGACAGGGGGATCAGCCCCAGCATTTT
CASSSGQGDQPQHF
>TRBJ2-1|TRBD2|TRBV3-1/TRBV3-2|.|17
TGTGCCAGCAGCCAAGTACTAGCGGGACAAGGCGACAATGAGCAGTTCTTC
CASSQVLAGQGDNEQFF
>TRBJ2-5|.|TRBV6-5|.|12
TGTGCCAGCAGTCAGGGTCAAGAGACCCAGTACTTC
CASSQGQETQYF
>TRBJ2-7|.|TRBV11-2|.|16
TGTGCCAGCAGCTTCACAACCAGAGGAGGGTCCTACGAGCAGTACTTC
CASSFTTRGGSYEQYF
>TRBJ2-5|TRBD1|TRBV5-4|.|13
TGTGCCAGCAGCGGGACAGGAGAAGAGACCCAGTACTTC
CASSGTGEETQYF
>TRBJ1-1|.|TRBV2|few|13
TGTGCCAGCAGTGCGGGGGGGAGTTTTGAAGCTTTCTTT
CASSAGGSFEAFF
>TRBJ1-1|TRBD1|TRBV19|.|17
TGTGCCAGTAGTAGGTGGGCGCCAGGGGGCGTACGGACTGAAGCTTTCTTT
CASSRWAPGGVRTEAFF
>TRBJ2-2|TRBD2|TRBV5-4|.|15
TGTGCCAGCAGCGCGGGACTACAGGTCGCCGGGGAGCTGTTTTTT
CASSAGLQVAGELFF